Listed below are T cell receptor beta chains from one sample, sequenced in a study of early T cells in non-severe SARS-CoV-2 infection. MiXCR, run by TCRdb on the 5' RACE reads, gives a single entry per CDR3 protein. The sample has about 55,000 distinct CDR3 sequences; approximately 15% are singletons. The sequencing here drew on whole blood, taken at baseline. Every receptor here comes from an adult who was a healthcare worker with PCR-confirmed SARS-CoV-2 infection or an uninfected control (not recorded which). CDR3s include the opening cysteine and the closing phenylalanine or tryptophan. The order of the fields is V gene, D gene, clone size, J gene, CDR3 protein, CDR3 DNA. The D gene is left open where the match is weak. For some rows the clone size is stated as once, few or many, or as a class when expanded; others skip it.

TRBV3-1	NA	few	TRBJ2-7	CASSIFAGEQYF	TGTGCCAGCAGCATCTTTGCAGGCGAGCAGTACTTC
TRBV14	TRBD2	NA	TRBJ2-3	CASSQDWRLAGGTDTQYF	TGTGCCAGCAGCCAAGATTGGCGTCTAGCGGGAGGGACAGATACGCAGTATTTT
TRBV2	NA	many	TRBJ2-1	CASSADPFLQFF	TGTGCCAGCAGCGCGGACCCTTTCTTGCAGTTCTTC
TRBV3-1	NA	NA	TRBJ1-2	CASSLDGYYGYTF	TGTGCCAGCAGCCTAGACGGATACTATGGCTACACCTTC
TRBV20-1	TRBD2	many	TRBJ2-7	CSAIKTSGDYEQYF	TGCAGTGCTATAAAGACTAGCGGGGACTACGAGCAGTACTTC
TRBV5-1	NA	NA	TRBJ1-2	CASSLEDNGVNYGYTF	TGCGCCAGCAGCTTGGAGGACAACGGGGTTAACTATGGCTACACCTTC
TRBV4-2	TRBD2	many	TRBJ2-5	CASSPSGGRAGETQYF	TGTGCCAGCAGCCCCTCTGGGGGGAGGGCCGGGGAGACCCAGTACTTC
TRBV29-1	TRBD1	few	TRBJ1-1	CSATQTGFTEAFF	TGCAGCGCGACCCAGACAGGGTTCACTGAAGCTTTCTTT
TRBV2	NA	once	TRBJ2-3	CANKQESTDTQYF	TGTGCCAATAAACAGGAAAGCACAGATACGCAGTATTTT
TRBV4-1	NA	NA	TRBJ2-7	CASSQRDLNYEQYF	TGCGCCAGCAGCCAACGGGACTTAAACTACGAGCAGTACTTC
TRBV19	TRBD1	NA	TRBJ1-1	CASRLLKQGLRSTEAFF	TGTGCCAGTAGATTACTTAAACAGGGGTTGAGGAGCACTGAAGCTTTCTTT
TRBV28	TRBD2	NA	TRBJ2-1	CASSPGGSGSYNEQFF	TGTGCCAGCAGTCCGGGAGGGTCTGGCTCCTACAATGAGCAGTTCTTC
TRBV27	NA	few	TRBJ2-1	CASSYGVNEQFF	TGTGCCAGCAGTTACGGGGTTAATGAGCAGTTCTTC
TRBV27	TRBD2	few	TRBJ2-7	CASSGLGEGYEQYF	TGTGCCAGCAGTGGACTGGGGGAGGGCTACGAGCAGTACTTC
TRBV5-1	TRBD1	NA	TRBJ1-1	CASSWGTAMNTEAFF	TGCGCCAGCAGCTGGGGGACAGCAATGAACACTGAAGCTTTCTTT
TRBV6-2/TRBV6-3	NA	NA	TRBJ2-4	CASSLPAQEVYIQYF	TGTGCCAGCAGCCTACCGGCACAGGAGGTGTACATTCAGTACTTC
TRBV20-1	NA	few	TRBJ2-4	CSGARRGNIQYF	TGCAGTGGGGCCAGGAGGGGAAACATTCAGTACTTC
TRBV12-3/TRBV12-4	NA	few	TRBJ1-4	CASSPHEKLFF	TGTGCCAGCAGCCCTCATGAAAAACTGTTTTTT
TRBV4-2	NA	NA	TRBJ2-3	CASSQDGITSWGTDTQYF	TGTGCCAGCAGCCAAGATGGGATCACTAGTTGGGGCACAGATACGCAGTATTTT
TRBV7-9	TRBD1	few	TRBJ2-1	CASSLGWHPGGNNEQFF	TGTGCCAGCAGCTTAGGGTGGCACCCAGGGGGTAACAATGAGCAGTTCTTC
TRBV11-3	NA	NA	TRBJ2-2	CASSFVYPGELFF	TGTGCCAGCAGCTTTGTGTACCCCGGGGAGCTGTTTTTT
TRBV29-1	NA	few	TRBJ2-5	CSVHDSQETQYF	TGCAGCGTTCATGACAGTCAAGAGACCCAGTACTTC
TRBV7-6	TRBD2	NA	TRBJ2-1	CASSPGTSGGFGEQFF	TGTGCCAGCAGCCCCGGGACTAGCGGGGGATTTGGTGAGCAGTTCTTC
TRBV10-3	NA	many	TRBJ1-6	CAIRDNYNSPLHF	TGTGCCATCAGGGACAACTATAATTCACCCCTCCACTTT
TRBV14	TRBD1	NA	TRBJ1-2	CASSAGTEYYGYTF	TGTGCCAGCAGCGCCGGGACAGAGTACTATGGCTACACCTTC
TRBV12-3/TRBV12-4	TRBD1	few	TRBJ1-4	CASSPDREYGKLFF	TGTGCCAGCAGTCCAGACAGGGAGTATGGAAAACTGTTTTTT
TRBV7-3	NA	few	TRBJ1-2	CASSLQPGEGYTF	TGTGCCAGCAGCTTACAACCTGGCGAGGGCTACACCTTC
TRBV3-1	NA	NA	TRBJ1-5	CASSQDAGGQPQHF	TGTGCCAGCAGCCAAGATGCCGGCGGTCAGCCCCAGCATTTT
TRBV29-1	TRBD2	many	TRBJ2-1	CSVDGTSANEQFF	TGCAGCGTTGATGGGACTAGCGCCAATGAGCAGTTCTTC
TRBV30	NA	NA	TRBJ1-2	CAWSVLTAGGPDYGYTF	TGTGCCTGGAGTGTACTCACCGCCGGGGGCCCCGACTATGGCTACACCTTC
TRBV12-3/TRBV12-4	NA	NA	TRBJ1-1	CASSLDRVAGGEAFF	TGTGCCAGCAGTTTAGACAGGGTAGCGGGAGGTGAAGCTTTCTTT
TRBV3-1	TRBD2	many	TRBJ2-2	CASSTRGFRTSAANTGELFF	TGTGCCAGCAGCACCCGCGGATTTAGGACTAGCGCCGCGAACACCGGGGAGCTGTTTTTT
TRBV5-4	NA	few	TRBJ2-7	CASSLDRGSNEQYF	TGTGCCAGCAGCTTAGATAGGGGAAGTAACGAGCAGTACTTC
TRBV7-9	TRBD1	NA	TRBJ1-6	CASSPDRGLESPLHF	TGTGCCAGCAGCCCCGACAGGGGGCTAGAATCACCCCTCCACTTT
TRBV7-9	NA	few	TRBJ1-4	CASSHSRPGNEKLFF	TGTGCCAGCAGCCACAGCCGGCCTGGTAATGAAAAACTGTTTTTT
TRBV5-1	TRBD1	NA	TRBJ1-5	CASRPTGSGQPQHF	TGCGCCAGCAGGCCGACAGGGTCGGGGCAGCCCCAGCATTTT
TRBV20-1	NA	many	TRBJ1-2	CSAREVPAVGYGYTF	TGCAGTGCTAGAGAGGTTCCGGCGGTGGGCTATGGCTACACCTTC
TRBV10-3	NA	NA	TRBJ2-7	CAISGQGGRYEQYF	TGTGCCATCAGTGGACAGGGCGGGAGGTACGAGCAGTACTTC
TRBV27	TRBD2	NA	TRBJ2-3	CASVAGGPTDTQYF	TGTGCCAGCGTAGCGGGGGGGCCTACAGATACGCAGTATTTT
TRBV15	NA	few	TRBJ1-3	CATSGGHPGNTIYF	TGTGCCACCAGCGGGGGACACCCTGGGAACACCATATATTTT
TRBV11-2	NA	few	TRBJ2-1	CASSLNRGRGNNEQFF	TGTGCCAGCAGCTTAAATCGAGGCAGGGGAAACAATGAGCAGTTCTTC
TRBV5-1	NA	few	TRBJ2-7	CASSLSLREQYF	TGCGCCAGCAGCCTATCTCTCCGGGAGCAGTACTTC
TRBV5-4	TRBD2	many	TRBJ2-1	CASSLGGLAVYNEQFF	TGTGCCAGCAGCTTGGGGGGACTAGCGGTCTACAATGAGCAGTTCTTC
TRBV28	NA	NA	TRBJ2-7	CASMGTPSNEQYF	TGTGCCAGCATGGGGACACCTTCGAACGAGCAGTACTTC
TRBV7-9	TRBD2	NA	TRBJ2-5	CATSGLDQETQYF	TGTGCCACTTCGGGACTAGACCAAGAGACCCAGTACTTC
TRBV20-1	NA	NA	TRBJ2-1	CSASLSNYQNEQFF	TGCAGTGCTAGTCTTTCTAACTACCAAAATGAGCAGTTCTTC
TRBV21-1	NA	few	TRBJ2-1	CASSKLISYNEQFF	TGTGCCAGCAGCAAACTGATCTCCTACAATGAGCAGTTCTTC
TRBV12-3/TRBV12-4	TRBD1	NA	TRBJ1-3	CASRTQQGRISGNTIYF	TGTGCCAGCAGGACTCAACAGGGGCGTATTTCTGGAAACACCATATATTTT
TRBV12-3/TRBV12-4	NA	many	TRBJ2-2	CASIPGLHTGELFF	TGTGCCAGCATCCCGGGACTCCACACCGGGGAGCTGTTTTTT
TRBV5-6	TRBD1	few	TRBJ1-1	CASNLLLGQGVNTEAFF	TGTGCCAGCAACTTACTACTAGGACAGGGCGTTAACACTGAAGCTTTCTTT
TRBV7-6	NA	few	TRBJ2-7	CASSPLQGRSFEQYF	TGTGCCAGCAGCCCGCTGCAGGGGAGAAGCTTCGAGCAGTACTTC